A selection of T cell receptor beta chains follows, all from one sample in a study of T cell responses to AZD1222 COVID-19 vaccine. The table came from immunoSEQ multiplex PCR; TCRdb's copy has only in-frame clones and leaves some out. In the table there are 84,000 or so clones, 80% to 90% of which are singletons. Source: peripheral blood, taken on day 0 of AZD1222 vaccination. The receptor source for this set is an adult in good health. Each CDR3 is given with its conserved first and last residue. D genes are given only for firm matches. Expanded clones are given a class, and other clones once, few, many or no size at all.

D	V	J	size	DNA	CDR3
-	TRBV10-2	TRBJ2-7	-	TGCGCCAGCAAACCCGGACAGCCCTCCTACGAGCAGTACTTC	CASKPGQPSYEQYF
-	TRBV2	TRBJ1-3	-	TGTGCCAGCAGTGAAGGCGGGGGGCCGGACACCATATATTTT	CASSEGGGPDTIYF
TRBD1	TRBV30	TRBJ1-2	-	TGTGCCTGGAGGGAGACAGGGGCGGTCTATGGCTACACCTTC	CAWRETGAVYGYTF
TRBD2	TRBV28	TRBJ2-4	-	TGTGCCAGCAGGGGGACTAGCGGGAACGTCAAAAACATTCAGTACTTC	CASRGTSGNVKNIQYF
-	TRBV19	TRBJ2-5	-	TGTGCCAGTAGTATCCGCAAACAAGAGACCCAGTACTTC	CASSIRKQETQYF
TRBD2	TRBV4-1	TRBJ2-3	-	TGCGCCAGCAGCCAAGATCGACTAGCGTCGACAGATACGCAGTATTTT	CASSQDRLASTDTQYF
TRBD1	TRBV7-2	TRBJ1-6	few	TGTGCCAGCAGCTTAACGACAGGGGAGAGTTCACCCCTCCACTTT	CASSLTTGESSPLHF
TRBD2	TRBV18	TRBJ2-7	-	TGTGCCAGCTCACCGGGACGGGAGGCGTACGAGCAGTACTTC	CASSPGREAYEQYF
TRBD2	TRBV6-6	TRBJ2-3	-	TGTGCCAGCAGTCCCGGGACTAGCGGGAGGGCCGTGTCAGATACGCAGTATTTT	CASSPGTSGRAVSDTQYF
TRBD1	TRBV3-1/TRBV3-2	TRBJ1-2	few	TGTGCCAGCAGCCAAGTTTGGGGACAGGGACGTCGTGGCTACACCTTC	CASSQVWGQGRRGYTF
-	TRBV7-2	TRBJ1-6	-	TGTGCCAGCAGCTTAGGTTCGGCGCTGACAAATTCACCCCTCCACTTT	CASSLGSALTNSPLHF
-	TRBV2	TRBJ1-2	-	TGTGCCAGCACCTTGGACAGACCTAACTATGGCTACACCTTC	CASTLDRPNYGYTF
-	TRBV9	TRBJ2-1	-	TGTGCCAGCAGCCAGGGGGGGACTGACAATGAGCAGTTCTTC	CASSQGGTDNEQFF
-	TRBV4-2	TRBJ2-3	-	TGTGCCAGCAGCCATCCCATGGCGGATCCTAGCACAGATACGCAGTATTTT	CASSHPMADPSTDTQYF
-	TRBV6-1	TRBJ2-5	-	TGTGCCAGCAGTGAAGCTCCTGACTACCCGCAAGAGACCCAGTACTTC	CASSEAPDYPQETQYF